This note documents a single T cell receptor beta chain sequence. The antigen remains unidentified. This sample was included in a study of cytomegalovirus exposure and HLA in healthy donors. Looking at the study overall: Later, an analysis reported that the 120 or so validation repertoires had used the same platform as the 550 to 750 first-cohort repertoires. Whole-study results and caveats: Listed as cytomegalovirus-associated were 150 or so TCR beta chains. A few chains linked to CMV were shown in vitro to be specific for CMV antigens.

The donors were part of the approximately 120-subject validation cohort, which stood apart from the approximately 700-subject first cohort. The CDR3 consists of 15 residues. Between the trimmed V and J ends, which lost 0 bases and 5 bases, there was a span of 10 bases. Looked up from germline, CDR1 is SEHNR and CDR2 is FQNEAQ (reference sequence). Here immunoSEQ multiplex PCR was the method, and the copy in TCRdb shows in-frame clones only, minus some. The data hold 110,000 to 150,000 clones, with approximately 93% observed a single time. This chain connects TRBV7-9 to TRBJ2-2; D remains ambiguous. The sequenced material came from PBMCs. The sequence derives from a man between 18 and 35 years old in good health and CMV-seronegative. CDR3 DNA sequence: TGTGCCAGCAGCTTAGCGGCTGGTAAGACCGGGGAGCTGTTTTTT. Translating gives CASSLAAGKTGELFF.